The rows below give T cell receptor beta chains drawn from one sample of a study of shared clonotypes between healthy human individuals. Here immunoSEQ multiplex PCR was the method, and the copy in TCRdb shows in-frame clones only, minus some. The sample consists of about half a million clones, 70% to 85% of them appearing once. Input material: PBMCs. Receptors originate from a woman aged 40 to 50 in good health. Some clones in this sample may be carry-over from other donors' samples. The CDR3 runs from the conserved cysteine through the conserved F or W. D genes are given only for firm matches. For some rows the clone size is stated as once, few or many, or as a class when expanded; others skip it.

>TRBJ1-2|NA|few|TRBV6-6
TGTGCCAGCAGTGAGGGTATCGATGGCTACACCTTC
CASSEGIDGYTF
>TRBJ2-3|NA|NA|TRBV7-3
TGTGCCAGCAGCTTAAGCGGGATCAGCACAGATACGCAGTATTTT
CASSLSGISTDTQYF
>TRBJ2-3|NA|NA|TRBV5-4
TGTGCCAGCAGCTTGATAGGACTGCAAGATACGCAGTATTTT
CASSLIGLQDTQYF
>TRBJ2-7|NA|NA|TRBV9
TGTGCCAGCAGCGTAGCACCAGGGCCCTACGAGCAGTACTTC
CASSVAPGPYEQYF
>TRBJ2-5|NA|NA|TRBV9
TGTGCCAGCAGCGTAGGGATGGGGGGACGCGAGACCCAGTACTTC
CASSVGMGGRETQYF
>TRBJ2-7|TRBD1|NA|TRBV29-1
TGCAGCGTTGAAGTACCGGGACAGGGATACGAGCAGTACTTC
CSVEVPGQGYEQYF
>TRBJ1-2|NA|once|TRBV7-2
TGTGCCAGCAGCTCAGCTGTAAACTATGGCTACACCTTC
CASSSAVNYGYTF
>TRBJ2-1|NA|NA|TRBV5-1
TGCGCCAGCAGTGGGCGGGTACGAAACAATGAGCAGTTCTTC
CASSGRVRNNEQFF
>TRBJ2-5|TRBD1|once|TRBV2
TGTGCCAGAGGGGACAGGGGCCAAGAGACCCAGTACTTC
CARGDRGQETQYF
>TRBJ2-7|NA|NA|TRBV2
TGTGCCAGCACGGCCCGTTTGGAAGTACACGAGCAGTACTTC
CASTARLEVHEQYF
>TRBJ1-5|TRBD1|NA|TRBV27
TGTGCCAGCAGTTTAGAGGGACAGGGCAATCAGCCCCAGCATTTT
CASSLEGQGNQPQHF
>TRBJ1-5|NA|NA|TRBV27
TGTGCCAGCAGTTTAAGAGGAGTCGGTCAGCCCCAGCATTTT
CASSLRGVGQPQHF
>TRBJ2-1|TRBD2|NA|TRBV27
TGTGCCAGCAGTTTTGGGCTAGCGGCCTCCTACAATGAGCAGTTCTTC
CASSFGLAASYNEQFF
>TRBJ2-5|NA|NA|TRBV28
TGTGCCAGCAGTCCTTGGGGGAGACAAGAGACCCAGTACTTC
CASSPWGRQETQYF
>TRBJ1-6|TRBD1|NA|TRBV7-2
TGTGCCAGCAGCCTTAGGACAGGGACGAGCTCCTATAATTCACCCCTCCACTTT
CASSLRTGTSSYNSPLHF
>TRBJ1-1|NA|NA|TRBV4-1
TGCGCCAGCAGCCAAGATCGGCCCGGTACTGAAGCTTTCTTT
CASSQDRPGTEAFF
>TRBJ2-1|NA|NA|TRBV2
TGTGCCAGCAGTGATGTTAGCGGTAGCTCCTACAATGAGCAGTTCTTC
CASSDVSGSSYNEQFF
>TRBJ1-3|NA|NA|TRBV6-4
TGTGCCAGCAGTGAGAACTCTGGAAACACCATATATTTT
CASSENSGNTIYF
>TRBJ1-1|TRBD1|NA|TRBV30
TGTGCCTGGGGCGGGACAGCGAACACTGAAGCTTTCTTT
CAWGGTANTEAFF
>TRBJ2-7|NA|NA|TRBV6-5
TGTGCCAGCAGTTACTTGAGGGCGTCGGGCTACGAGCAGTACTTC
CASSYLRASGYEQYF
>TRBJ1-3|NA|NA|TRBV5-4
TGTGCCAGCAGCTTGTCAGGAACTGCAAACACCATATATTTT
CASSLSGTANTIYF
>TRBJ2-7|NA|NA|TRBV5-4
TGTGCCAGCAGCCCCGACTATGGCAAGCGCGAGCAGTACTTC
CASSPDYGKREQYF
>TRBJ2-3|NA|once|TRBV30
TGTGCCTGGAGCCAGAGCACAGATACGCAGTATTTT
CAWSQSTDTQYF
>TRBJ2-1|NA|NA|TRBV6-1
TGTGCCAGCACATTCACAGGGCTATCCTACAATGAGCAGTTCTTC
CASTFTGLSYNEQFF
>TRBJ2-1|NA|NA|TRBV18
TGTGCCAGCTCACCTGTGCGCGATGAGCAGTTCTTC
CASSPVRDEQFF
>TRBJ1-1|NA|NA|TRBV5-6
TGTGCCAGCAGCTTATACCCGCACGAGGGCGATGGCACTGAAGCTTTCTTT
CASSLYPHEGDGTEAFF
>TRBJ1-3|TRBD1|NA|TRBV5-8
TGTGCCAGCAGCCGGGGGACAGGGCGAGGAAACACCATATATTTT
CASSRGTGRGNTIYF
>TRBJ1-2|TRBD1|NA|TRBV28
TGTGCCAGCAGCGGCTCAGGGGGTGGGTATGGCTACACCTTC
CASSGSGGGYGYTF
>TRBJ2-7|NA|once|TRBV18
TGTGCCAGCTCACCTCTCGGGGAGGGGGCCTACGAGCAGTACTTC
CASSPLGEGAYEQYF
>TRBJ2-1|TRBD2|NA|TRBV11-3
TGTGCCAGCAGCCCCGGGACTAGCGTTAACAATGAGCAGTTCTTC
CASSPGTSVNNEQFF
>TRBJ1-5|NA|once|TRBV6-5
TGTGCCAGCAGTTACTCGGCTCGGGCAGGGCCCCAGCATTTT
CASSYSARAGPQHF
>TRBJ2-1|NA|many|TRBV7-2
TGTGCCAGCAGCTTAGGCCTGTTGGGTAGCGGCCTCGGGTTCTTC
CASSLGLLGSGLGFF
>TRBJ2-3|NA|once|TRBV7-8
TGTGCCAGCACAATCAGCCCAAGCACAGATACGCAGTATTTT
CASTISPSTDTQYF
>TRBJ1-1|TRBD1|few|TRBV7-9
TGTGCCAGCAGCTTAGGGACAGGCGCCAACACTGAAGCTTTCTTT
CASSLGTGANTEAFF
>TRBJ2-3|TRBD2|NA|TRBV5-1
TGCGCCAGCAGCTCAAGGACTAGCGGGGTGGGTACAGATACGCAGTATTTT
CASSSRTSGVGTDTQYF
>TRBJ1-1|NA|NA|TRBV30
TGTGCCTGGATTGGGGGGACTGAAGCTTTCTTT
CAWIGGTEAFF
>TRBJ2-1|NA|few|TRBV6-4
TGTGCCAGCAGTGACTCGGTGGACGGGGTGTGGAATGAGCAGTTCTTC
CASSDSVDGVWNEQFF
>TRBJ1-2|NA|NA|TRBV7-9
TGTGCCAGCAGCCGAGCCGGGGAAGGCTACACCTTC
CASSRAGEGYTF
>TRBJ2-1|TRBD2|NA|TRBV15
TGTGCCACCGGGGTGCTAGCGGCTTACAATGAGCAGTTCTTC
CATGVLAAYNEQFF
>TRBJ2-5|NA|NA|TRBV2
TGTGCCAGCAGTGAGGGACGGGAGATCGAGACCCAGTACTTC
CASSEGREIETQYF
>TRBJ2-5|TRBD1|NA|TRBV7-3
TGTGCCAGCAGCGAGCACAGGGGGCAGGAGACCCAGTACTTC
CASSEHRGQETQYF
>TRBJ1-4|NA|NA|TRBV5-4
TGTGCCAGCAGCCAAGGGGGTAATGAAAAACTGTTTTTT
CASSQGGNEKLFF
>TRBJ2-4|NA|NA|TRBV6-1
TGTGCCAGCAGTGTAGGGCCTGGGAGAAACATTCAGTACTTC
CASSVGPGRNIQYF
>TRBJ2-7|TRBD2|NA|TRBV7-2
TGTGCCAGCAGCTTCGGGACTAGCGGGGAGTGGTACGAGCAGTACTTC
CASSFGTSGEWYEQYF
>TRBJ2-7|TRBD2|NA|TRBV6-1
TGTGCCAGCAGCCCACTAGCGGGAGGGGGAGAGCAGTACTTC
CASSPLAGGGEQYF